A selection of T cell receptor beta chains follows, all from one sample in a study of blood T cells in healthy people across ages. One entry per CDR3 protein, called by TCRdb with MiXCR from the 5' RACE reads. The table lists 1.5 million to 2 million distinct CDR3 sequences, 49% of them singletons. Sequencing was carried out using blood. These receptor sequences come from a woman in her 40s in good health. The CDR3 runs from the conserved cysteine through the conserved F or W. The size entry is marked missing in some rows and otherwise reads once, few, many or a size class.

v_call clone_size cdr3_aa
TRBV4-3 few CASSQEPLAGGLTDTQYF
TRBV9 - CASSPQTGRAYEQYF
TRBV27 few CASSLTPLETQYF
TRBV4-1 few CASSLRVGGAGDTQYF
TRBV27 few CASSLGGAGTEAFF
TRBV4-3 - CASSQVRAGTYRTDTQYF
TRBV29-1 - CSVEGKERRGGHLGNEQYF
TRBV5-1 - CASSVGGRNTEAFF
TRBV4-1 - CASSHPGGGNSEQYF
TRBV6-5 - CASSYDKIQPQHF
TRBV6-2/TRBV6-3 - CASGESSGANVLTF
TRBV28 - CASSSPLGKVSYF
TRBV12-3/TRBV12-4 - CASSLRSGTVSYEQYF
TRBV12-3/TRBV12-4 - CASSPLLAGRTDTQYF
TRBV18 - CASSPKAGLGAFTYEQYF
TRBV6-5 - CASSRGRFSNQPQHF
TRBV6-4 - CASSPRAGSDEQFF
TRBV10-3 - CAISENRDEKLFF
TRBV5-1 few CASSLVAVTSTDTQYF
TRBV11-2 once CASSSLRDSSYEQYF
TRBV28 few CASSLWGPQHF
TRBV29-1 few CSARGQGDNSPLHF
TRBV13 - CASSLGWGHEKETQYF
TRBV20-1 many CSARVAGGLTDTQYF
TRBV7-6 - CASSTIGTDQGTQYF
TRBV7-9 once CASSSGTGIGEKLFF
TRBV12-3/TRBV12-4 many CASSLRQGAYEQYF
TRBV20-1 few CSAPTSGGKNIQYF
TRBV6-5 - CASSLGGRTHNQPQHF
TRBV12-3/TRBV12-4 - CASTYRGISCEQYF
TRBV5-1 few CASSLELWGETQYF
TRBV28 few CASKRGGLYEQYF
TRBV4-1 once CASSQTGEGEDNEQYF
TRBV29-1 once CGVWRGQYSNQPQHF
TRBV10-3 few CAISDNSYEQYF
TRBV29-1 - CSAPDRALGNYGYTF
TRBV20-1 - CSARRQGASQPQHF
TRBV7-3 few CASSINGGAEETQYF
TRBV13 - CASSPGAGGPLVETQYF
TRBV28 few CASSLSGGSQPQHF